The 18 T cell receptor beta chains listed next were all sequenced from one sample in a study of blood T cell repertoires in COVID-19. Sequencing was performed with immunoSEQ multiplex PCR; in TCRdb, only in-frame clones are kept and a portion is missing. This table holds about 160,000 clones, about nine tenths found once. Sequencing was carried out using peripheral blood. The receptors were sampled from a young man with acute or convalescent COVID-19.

CDR3: CASSYPGLAYNEQFF. The DNA of the CDR3 is TGTGCCAGCAGTTACCCGGGACTAGCTTACAATGAGCAGTTCTTC. The J gene is TRBJ2-1, the V gene TRBV6-2 or TRBV6-3; 9 bases map to TRBD2. Trimming took 2 bases from V and 4 from J; bases not matched to a gene: 3. CDR3 length: 15 amino acids. Germline CDR1 MNHEY, CDR2 SVGEGT.

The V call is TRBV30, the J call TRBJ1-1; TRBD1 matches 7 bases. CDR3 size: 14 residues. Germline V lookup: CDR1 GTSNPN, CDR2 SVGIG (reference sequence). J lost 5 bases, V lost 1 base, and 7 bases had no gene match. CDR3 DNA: TGTGCCTGGAGTGAGACAGGGTTAAGGACTGAAGCTTTCTTT. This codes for CAWSETGLRTEAFF.

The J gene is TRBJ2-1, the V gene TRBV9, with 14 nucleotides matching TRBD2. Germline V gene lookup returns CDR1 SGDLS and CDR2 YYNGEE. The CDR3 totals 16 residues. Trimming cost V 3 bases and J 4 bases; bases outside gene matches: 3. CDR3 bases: TGTGCCAGCAGCGCAGGGACTAGCGGGAGTTACAATGAGCAGTTCTTC. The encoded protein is CASSAGTSGSYNEQFF.

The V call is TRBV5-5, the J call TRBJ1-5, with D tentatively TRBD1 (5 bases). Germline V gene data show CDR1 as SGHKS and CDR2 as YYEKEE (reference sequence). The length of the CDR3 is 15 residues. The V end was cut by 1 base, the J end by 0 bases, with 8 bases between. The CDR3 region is CASSLRGDSNQPQHF. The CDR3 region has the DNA TGTGCCAGCAGCTTGCGGGGGGATAGCAATCAGCCCCAGCATTTT.

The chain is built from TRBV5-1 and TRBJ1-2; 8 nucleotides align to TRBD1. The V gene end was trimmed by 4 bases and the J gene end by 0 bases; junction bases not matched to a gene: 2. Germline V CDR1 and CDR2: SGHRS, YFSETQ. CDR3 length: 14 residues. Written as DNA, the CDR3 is TGCGCCAGCAGCCGGGACAGGTCTAACTATGGCTACACCTTC. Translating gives CASSRDRSNYGYTF.

The CDR3 region is CASSRRREDNSPLHF. The DNA for the CDR3 is TGTGCCAGTAGTCGACGCCGGGAAGATAATTCACCCCTCCACTTT. The chain recombines TRBV19 with TRBJ1-6; D remains ambiguous. Between the trimmed V and J ends, which lost 5 bases and 5 bases, there was a span of 13 bases. The CDR3 length is 15 residues. Germline V CDR1 and CDR2: LNHDA, SQIVND (reference sequence).

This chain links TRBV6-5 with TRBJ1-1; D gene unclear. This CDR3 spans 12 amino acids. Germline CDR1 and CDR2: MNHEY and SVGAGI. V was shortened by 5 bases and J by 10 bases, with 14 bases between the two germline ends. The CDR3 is CASSHASLGAFF. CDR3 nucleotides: TGTGCCAGCAGTCACGCATCACTTGGAGCTTTCTTT.

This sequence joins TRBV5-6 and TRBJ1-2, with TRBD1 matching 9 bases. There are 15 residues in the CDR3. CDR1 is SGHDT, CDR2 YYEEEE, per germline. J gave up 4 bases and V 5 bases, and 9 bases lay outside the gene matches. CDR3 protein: CASSSTGGRGYGYTF. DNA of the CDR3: TGTGCCAGCAGTTCTACAGGGGGCCGGGGCTATGGCTACACCTTC. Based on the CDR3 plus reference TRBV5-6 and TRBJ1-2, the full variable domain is DAGVTQSPTHLIKTRGQQVTLRCSPKSGHDTVSWYQQALGQGPQFIFQYYEEEERQRGNFPDRFSGHQFPNYSSELNVNALLLGDSALYLCASSSTGGRGYGYTFGSGTRLTVV.

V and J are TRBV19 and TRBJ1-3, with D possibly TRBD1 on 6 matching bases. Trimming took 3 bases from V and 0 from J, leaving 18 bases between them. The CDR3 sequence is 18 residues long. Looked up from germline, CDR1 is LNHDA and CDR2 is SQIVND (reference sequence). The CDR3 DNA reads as TGTGCCAGTAGTATGGGTCCATCACAGGGCTTCTCTGGAAACACCATATATTTT. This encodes CASSMGPSQGFSGNTIYF.

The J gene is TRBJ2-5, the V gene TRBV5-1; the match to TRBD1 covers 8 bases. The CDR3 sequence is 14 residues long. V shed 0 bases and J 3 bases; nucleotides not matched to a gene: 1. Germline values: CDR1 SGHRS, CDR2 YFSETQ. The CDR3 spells CASSLGQGKETQYF. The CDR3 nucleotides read TGCGCCAGCAGCTTGGGACAGGGGAAAGAGACCCAGTACTTC.

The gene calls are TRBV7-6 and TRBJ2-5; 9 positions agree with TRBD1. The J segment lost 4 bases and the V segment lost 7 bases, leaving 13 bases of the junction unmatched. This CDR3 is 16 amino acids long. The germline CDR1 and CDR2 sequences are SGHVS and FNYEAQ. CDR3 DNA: TGTGCCAGCACAATAGGGGGACAGGGATCTCCAGAGACCCAGTACTTC. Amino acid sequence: CASTIGGQGSPETQYF.

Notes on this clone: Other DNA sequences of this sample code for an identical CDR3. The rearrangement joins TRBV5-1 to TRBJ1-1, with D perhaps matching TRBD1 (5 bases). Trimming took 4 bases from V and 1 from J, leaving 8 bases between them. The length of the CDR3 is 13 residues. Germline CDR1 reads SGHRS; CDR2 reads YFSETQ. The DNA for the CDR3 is TGCGCCAGCAGCGTTGACAGGAACACTGAAGCTTTCTTT. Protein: CASSVDRNTEAFF.

CDR3 region: CASSLVDSSYEQYF. Here the CDR3 DNA reads TGTGCCAGCAGCTTAGTGGACAGCTCCTACGAGCAGTACTTC. The rearrangement joins TRBV7-9 to TRBJ2-7; TRBD1 is a possible D gene (6 bases). Germline V lookup: CDR1 SEHNR, CDR2 FQNEAQ (reference sequence). The CDR3 is 14 residues long. The V and J ends lost 1 base and 0 bases respectively, with 7 bases between them.

CDR3 loop: CATSDRQGVGETQYF. The DNA for the CDR3 is TGTGCCACCAGTGACAGACAGGGGGTGGGAGAGACCCAGTACTTC. This chain uses TRBV24-1 with TRBJ2-5; TRBD1 aligns across 9 bases. The CDR3 has 15 residues. V lost 4 bases, J lost 4 bases, and 6 bases stayed unmatched. CDR1 is KGHDR and CDR2 is SFDVKD in the germline V gene.

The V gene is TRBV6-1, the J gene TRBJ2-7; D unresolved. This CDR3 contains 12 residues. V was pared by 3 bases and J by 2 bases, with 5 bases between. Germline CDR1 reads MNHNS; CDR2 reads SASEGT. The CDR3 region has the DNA TGTGCCAGCAGTGAGGCAGCCTACGAGCAGTACTTC. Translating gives CASSEAAYEQYF.

CDR3: CASSFRTGLSGNTIYF. The CDR3 coding sequence is TGTGCCAGCAGCTTTCGGACAGGGCTCTCTGGAAACACCATATATTTT. The gene calls are TRBV11-2 and TRBJ1-3, with 8 bases lining up with TRBD1. From germline, CDR1 is SGHAT and CDR2 FQNNGV. The CDR3 sequence is 16 residues long. After removal of 3 bases from V and 0 bases from J, the junction contained 4 bases not matched to a gene.

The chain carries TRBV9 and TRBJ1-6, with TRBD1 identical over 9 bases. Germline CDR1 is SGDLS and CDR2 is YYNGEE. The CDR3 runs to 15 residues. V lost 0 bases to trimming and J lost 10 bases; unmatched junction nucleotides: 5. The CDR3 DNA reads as TGTGCCAGCAGCGTAGAAGGGACAGGGATGTCACCCCTCCACTTT. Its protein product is CASSVEGTGMSPLHF.

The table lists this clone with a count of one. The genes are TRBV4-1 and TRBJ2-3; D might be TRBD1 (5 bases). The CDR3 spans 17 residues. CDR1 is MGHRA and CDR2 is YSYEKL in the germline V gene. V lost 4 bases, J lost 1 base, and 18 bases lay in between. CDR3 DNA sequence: TGCGCCAGCAGCCTCCCCTCTTCAGGGATAGGCACAGATACGCAGTATTTT. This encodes CASSLPSSGIGTDTQYF.